The rows below give T cell receptor beta chains drawn from one sample of a study of Graves' ophthalmopathy and Graves' hyperthyroidism. Using its own MiXCR run on the multiplex PCR reads, TCRdb lists one record per CDR3 protein. Among about 210,000 distinct CDR3 sequences listed, 29% were seen once. The sequencing sample was made of peripheral blood. The receptors were sampled from a man aged 50-59 years with Graves' ophthalmopathy. Each CDR3 is given with its conserved first and last residue. The D gene is left open where the match is weak. The size entry is marked missing in some rows and otherwise reads once, few, many or a size class.

clone_size j_call d_call v_call cdr3_nt cdr3_aa
many TRBJ1-5 - TRBV6-1 TGTGCCAGCAGTGATCACAGTGATCAGCCCCAGCATTTT CASSDHSDQPQHF
many TRBJ1-1 - TRBV30 TGTGCCTGGAGTGTTGGACAGCCTGAAGCTTTCTTT CAWSVGQPEAFF
- TRBJ2-7 - TRBV12-3/TRBV12-4 TGTGCCAGCAGCCAAACAGGGAATCTACGAGGGCAGTACTTC CASSQTGNLRGQYF
many TRBJ2-7 - TRBV10-3 TGTGCCATCAGTGAGTCGGGGTCTAGGAGGGAGCAGTACTTC CAISESGSRREQYF
- TRBJ1-1 - TRBV6-1 TGTGCCAGCAGTGAAGGAGGTGCCCGGGACGGTGTCAGGAACACTGAAGCTTTCTTT CASSEGGARDGVRNTEAFF
- TRBJ2-7 - TRBV28 TGTGCCAGCAGTTTAGCCCCCGCCCGCGAGCAGTACTTC CASSLAPAREQYF
many TRBJ2-2 TRBD1 TRBV19 TGTGCCAGTAGTACCGAGACAGGGTTTTCCGGGGAGCTGTTTTTT CASSTETGFSGELFF
many TRBJ1-2 - TRBV28 TGTGCCAGCAGCGGATTAAAGCTCTATGGCTACACCTTC CASSGLKLYGYTF
- TRBJ2-2 - TRBV12-3/TRBV12-4 TGTGCCATCCGATTAACCGGGGAGCTGTTTTTT CAIRLTGELFF
many TRBJ1-1 - TRBV28 TGTGCCAGCAGTTTAAGGGGTGCTGAAGCTTTCTTT CASSLRGAEAFF